One and the same sample provided the 18 T cell receptor beta chains below, sequenced in a study of blood T cell repertoires in COVID-19. Profiling relied on immunoSEQ multiplex PCR, and the TCRdb table lists in-frame clones only, not all of them. The sample carries over 150,000 clones, roughly 80% recorded once. The sample comprised peripheral blood. The origin of the receptors is a woman in her sixties with acute or convalescent COVID-19.

V usage is TRBV6-1 and J usage is TRBJ1-3; D gene ambiguous. Germline V gives CDR1 MNHNS, CDR2 SASEGT. Trimming took 2 bases from V and 1 from J, leaving 9 bases between them. CDR3 size: 15 residues. CDR3 DNA: TGTGCCAGCAGTGAACGGCGGGGATCTGGAAACACCATATATTTT. This sequence encodes CASSERRGSGNTIYF.

The gene calls are TRBV30 and TRBJ1-6; no definite D call. This CDR3 region has 14 residues. Germline CDR1 GTSNPN, CDR2 SVGIG (reference sequence). Trimming cost V 0 bases and J 1 base, with 4 bases left between them. The CDR3 DNA reads as TGTGCCTGGAGTGTTCAGTCCTATAATTCACCCCTCCACTTT. It yields the protein CAWSVQSYNSPLHF. The whole variable domain, remainder taken from reference TRBV30 and TRBJ1-6, is SQTIHQWPATLVQPVGSPLSLECTVEGTSNPNLYWYRQAAGRGLQLLFYSVGIGQISSEVPQNLSASRPQDRQFILSSKKLLLSDSGFYLCAWSVQSYNSPLHFGNGTRLTVT.

This clone was counted between two and nine times. This CDR3 reads CASSADPSGGVSYNEQFF. The CDR3 DNA reads TGTGCCAGCAGCGCTGACCCTAGCGGGGGGGTCTCCTACAATGAGCAGTTCTTC. V and J are TRBV7-3 and TRBJ2-1; 12 bases agree with TRBD2. Germline V gives CDR1 SGHTA, CDR2 FQGTGA. V shed 5 bases, J shed 0 bases, and the junction held 8 bases outside the gene matches. The length of the CDR3 is 18 residues.

The chain couples TRBV5-8 to TRBJ2-1; 9 bases line up with TRBD2. Unmatched junction bases numbered 5, after V lost 1 base and J lost 0 bases. The CDR3 sequence is 17 residues long. CDR1 is SGHTS, CDR2 YDEGEE, per germline. The CDR3 sequence is CASSLWGSGGSYNEQFF. DNA for the CDR3: TGTGCCAGCAGCTTGTGGGGTAGCGGGGGCTCCTACAATGAGCAGTTCTTC.

CDR3 nucleotides: TGTGCCAGCATCCCCCCCCTGACTGATACGCAGTATTTT. This codes for CASIPPLTDTQYF. The rearrangement links TRBV7-9 to TRBJ2-3; no reliable D call. The length of the CDR3 is 13 residues. The V gene lost 7 bases and the J gene lost 6 bases, with 14 bases spanning the gap. CDR1 is SEHNR and CDR2 is FQNEAQ in the germline V gene (reference sequence).

This chain joins TRBV30 and TRBJ2-3; 9 positions match TRBD2. With V trimmed by 6 bases and J by 1 base, 5 bases remained unmatched. Germline CDR1 is GTSNPN and CDR2 is SVGIG (reference sequence). CDR3 length equals 14 residues. CDR3 region: CACRIAGGTDTQYF. CDR3 nucleotides: TGTGCCTGCCGGATAGCGGGGGGCACAGATACGCAGTATTTT.

This rearrangement joins TRBV29-1 to TRBJ2-3, with TRBD2 identical over 7 bases. CDR1 and CDR2 from the germline V gene are SQVTM and ANQGSEA. The junction had 10 bases not matched to a gene; V was cut back by 8 bases and J by 2 bases. The CDR3 has 14 residues. This CDR3 reads CSLNGGINTDTQYF. DNA of the CDR3: TGCAGCCTAAACGGGGGGATCAACACAGATACGCAGTATTTT.

This chain connects TRBV6-5 to TRBJ2-7; D is possibly TRBD2 (6 bases). Trimming removed 6 bases at V and 2 bases at J, with 17 bases between. Germline V gives CDR1 MNHEY, CDR2 SVGAGI. This CDR3 is 15 amino acids long. The CDR3 loop is CASSQAGLLTYEQYF. In DNA, the CDR3 is TGTGCCAGCAGCCAGGCGGGACTTTTAACCTACGAGCAGTACTTC.

The chain recombines TRBV6-5 with TRBJ1-6, with no clear D. The germline V and J ends were trimmed by 6 bases and 6 bases, with 9 bases remaining between them. Germline lookup yields CDR1 MNHEY and CDR2 SVGAGI. The CDR3 length is 13 residues. This CDR3 reads CASRASGNSPLHF. CDR3 coding DNA: TGTGCCAGCAGGGCATCGGGTAATTCACCCCTCCACTTT.

This clone came up a few times. The rearrangement uses TRBV6-1 and TRBJ2-7; weak D call: TRBD1 (5 bases). This CDR3 has 14 residues. Trimming removed 2 bases from V and 1 base from J, with 9 bases in between. Germline CDR1 and CDR2: MNHNS and SASEGT. The CDR3 nucleotides read TGTGCCAGCAGTGAAAAGGGGCAGTCCTACGAGCAGTACTTC. As protein: CASSEKGQSYEQYF.

This chain joins TRBV2 and TRBJ2-3; 12 bases are shared with TRBD2. V lost 4 bases, J lost 7 bases, and 3 bases stayed unmatched. There are 14 residues in the CDR3. Germline CDR1 is SNHLY and CDR2 is FYNNEI. This CDR3 reads CASSGTSGVNTQYF. CDR3 in DNA: TGTGCCAGCAGTGGGACTAGCGGGGTAAATACGCAGTATTTT.

The V gene is TRBV11-3, the J gene TRBJ1-3; 9 positions agree with TRBD1. V shed 5 bases and J 0 bases; nucleotides not matched to a gene: 8. Germline loops: CDR1 SGHNT, CDR2 YENEEA. This CDR3 is built from 17 residues. CDR3 loop: CASSPGGTGISGNTIYF. In nucleotides, the CDR3 is TGTGCCAGCAGCCCAGGTGGGACAGGGATCTCTGGAAACACCATATATTTT.

The rearrangement uses TRBV29-1 and TRBJ1-1, with D possibly being TRBD1 (5 bases). With 0 bases removed from V and 8 bases from J, the gap between germline ends came to 10 bases. The CDR3 is made up of 12 amino acids. Germline loops: CDR1 SQVTM, CDR2 ANQGSEA. CDR3 residues: CSVEERQNEAFF. CDR3 bases: TGCAGCGTTGAAGAAAGACAGAACGAAGCTTTCTTT. Variable domain in full (rest from reference TRBV29-1 and TRBJ1-1): SAVISQKPSRDICQRGTSLTIQCQVDSQVTMMFWYRQQPGQSLTLIATANQGSEATYESGFVIDKFPISRPNLTFSTLTVSNMSPEDSSIYLCSVEERQNEAFFGQGTRLTVV.

This chain connects TRBV4-1 to TRBJ1-2, with D unclear. This CDR3 has 13 residues. The V end was cut by 1 base, the J end by 2 bases, with 5 bases between. Germline V gene sequence: CDR1 MGHRA, CDR2 YSYEKL. In DNA, the CDR3 is TGCGCCAGCAGCCAAGTACAGAACTATGGCTACACCTTC. Amino acids: CASSQVQNYGYTF.

The rearrangement uses TRBV27 and TRBJ2-2; D is unresolved. V lost 4 bases and J lost 2, with 8 bases in between. Germline V lookup: CDR1 MNHEY, CDR2 SMNVEV (reference sequence). CDR3 length equals 14 residues. DNA of the CDR3: TGTGCCAGCAGTTCTGGGCCAAACACCGGGGAGCTGTTTTTT. Translating gives CASSSGPNTGELFF.

The genes are TRBV2 and TRBJ1-1; TRBD1 matches 8 bases. The CDR3 consists of 15 residues. Germline V lookup: CDR1 SNHLY, CDR2 FYNNEI. V lost 4 bases to trimming and J lost 1 base; unmatched junction nucleotides: 5. The CDR3 protein is CASSGQGARNTEAFF. The CDR3 nucleotides are TGTGCCAGCAGTGGCCAGGGGGCGAGGAACACTGAAGCTTTCTTT.

Only a few counts were recorded for this clone. The rearrangement links TRBV19 to TRBJ2-1, with a tentative D call TRBD2 (8 bases). Trimming took off 7 bases at V and 0 bases at J, with 19 bases between the two ends. The CDR3 sequence is 17 residues long. Germline V lookup: CDR1 LNHDA, CDR2 SQIVND (reference sequence). The CDR3 DNA is TGTGCCAGTATGTTCGGTAGCGGGACAGACTCCTACAATGAGCAGTTCTTC. It codes for CASMFGSGTDSYNEQFF.

The genes are TRBV5-6 and TRBJ1-5; 7 bases agree with TRBD1. V was pared by 0 bases and J by 0 bases, with 6 bases of the junction left unmatched. This CDR3 spans 17 amino acids. From germline, CDR1 is SGHDT and CDR2 YYEEEE. The CDR3 loop is CASSLGPGGYSNQPQHF. CDR3 nucleotide sequence: TGTGCCAGCAGCTTGGGGCCAGGGGGTTATAGCAATCAGCCCCAGCATTTT.